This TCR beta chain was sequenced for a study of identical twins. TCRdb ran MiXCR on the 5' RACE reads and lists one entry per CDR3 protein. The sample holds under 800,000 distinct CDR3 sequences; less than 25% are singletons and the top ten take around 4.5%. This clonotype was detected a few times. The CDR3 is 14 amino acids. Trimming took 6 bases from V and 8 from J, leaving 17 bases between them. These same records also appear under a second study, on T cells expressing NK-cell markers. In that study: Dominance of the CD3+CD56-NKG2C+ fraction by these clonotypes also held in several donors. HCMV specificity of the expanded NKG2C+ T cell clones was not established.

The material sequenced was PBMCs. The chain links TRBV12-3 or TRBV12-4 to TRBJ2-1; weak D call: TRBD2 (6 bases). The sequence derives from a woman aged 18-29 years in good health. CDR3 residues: CASRGLSSVDEQFF. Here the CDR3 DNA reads TGTGCCAGCAGAGGACTTTCTAGCGTAGATGAGCAGTTCTTC.